This TCR beta chain was found in a study of identifying expanded T cells in peripheral blood. The protocol was immunoSEQ multiplex PCR, while the TCRdb copy is restricted to in-frame clones and leaves out a portion. This table has tens of thousands of clones, around 84% appearing once. J was trimmed by 2 bases and V by 4 bases; bases with no gene match: 7. CDR3 length: 16 amino acids. Germline CDR1 is KGHSH and CDR2 is LQKENI. Material for sequencing was blood. The TCR was taken from a person between 18 and 70 years old in good health. This chain uses TRBV18 with TRBJ1-1; 10 positions agree with TRBD1. The CDR3: CASSRGQGRLNTEAFF. CDR3 sequence (DNA): TGTGCCAGCTCACGGGGACAGGGGAGACTAAACACTGAAGCTTTCTTT.